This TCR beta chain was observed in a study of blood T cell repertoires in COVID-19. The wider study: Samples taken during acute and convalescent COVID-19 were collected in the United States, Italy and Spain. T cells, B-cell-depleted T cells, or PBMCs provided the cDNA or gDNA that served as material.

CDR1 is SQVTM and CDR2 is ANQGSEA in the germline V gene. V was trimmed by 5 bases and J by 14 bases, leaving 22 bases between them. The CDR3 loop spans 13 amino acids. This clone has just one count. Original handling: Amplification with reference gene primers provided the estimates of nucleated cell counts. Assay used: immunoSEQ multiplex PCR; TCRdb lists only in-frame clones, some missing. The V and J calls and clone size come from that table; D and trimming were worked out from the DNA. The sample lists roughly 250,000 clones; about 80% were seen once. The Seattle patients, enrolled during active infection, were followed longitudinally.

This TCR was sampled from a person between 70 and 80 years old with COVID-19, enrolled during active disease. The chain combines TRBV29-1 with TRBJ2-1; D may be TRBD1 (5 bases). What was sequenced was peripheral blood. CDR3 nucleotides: TGCAGCGTTAAAGTTACCCCAGGGATGGTGGAGTTCTTC. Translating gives CSVKVTPGMVEFF.